One and the same sample provided the 22 T cell receptor beta chains below, sequenced in a study of cytomegalovirus exposure and HLA in healthy donors (dated by TCRdb to the late 2010s). The protocol used for the library was the immunoSEQ multiplex PCR assay. A mixture of 60 forward primers for TCR Vbeta segments and 13 reverse primers for TCR Jbeta segments was used in the multiplex PCR. The table comes from immuneACCESS by way of TCRdb, which keeps in-frame sequences with V and J called. Part of the clones is missing from these tables; in studies checked, under half for an unresolved V gene and the rest for unknown reasons. This sample holds about 76,000 clones; roughly 76% were observed only once. The ten biggest clones cover approximately 1.9% of the sample. Sequencing input: PBMCs. The receptors come from a woman aged 25 to 39 in good health and CMV-seronegative.

This chain links TRBV11-1 with TRBJ2-3; D not certain. V dropped 2 bases and J dropped 3 bases, with 6 bases sitting between them. This CDR3 comprises 13 residues. CDR1 and CDR2 (germline): SGHAT, FQDESV (reference sequence). In DNA, the CDR3 is TGTGCCAGCAGCTTACTCTTTACAGATACGCAGTATTTT. The encoded protein is CASSLLFTDTQYF. Based on the CDR3 plus reference TRBV11-1 and TRBJ2-3, the full variable domain is EAEVAQSPRYKITEKSQAVAFWCDPISGHATLYWYRQILGQGPELLVQFQDESVVDDSQLPKDRFSAERLKGVDSTLKIQPAELGDSAMYLCASSLLFTDTQYFGPGTRLTVL.

The chain employs TRBV2 and TRBJ2-1, with 7 nucleotides matching TRBD2. The V gene end was trimmed by 0 bases and the J gene end by 0 bases; junction bases not matched to a gene: 2. Germline CDR1 and CDR2: SNHLY and FYNNEI. This CDR3 has 16 amino acids. The CDR3: CASSEAGGPSYNEQFF. For the CDR3, the DNA is TGTGCCAGCAGTGAAGCGGGAGGGCCCTCCTACAATGAGCAGTTCTTC. The full variable domain, with the rest looked up from reference TRBV2 and TRBJ2-1, is EPEVTQTPSHQVTQMGQEVILRCVPISNHLYFYWYRQILGQKVEFLVSFYNNEISEKSEIFDDQFSVERPDGSNFTLKIRSTKLEDSAMYFCASSEAGGPSYNEQFFGPGTRLTVL.

This chain joins TRBV29-1 and TRBJ2-2; 16 bases line up with TRBD2. The CDR3 consists of 15 residues. J gave up 6 bases and V 7 bases, and 5 bases lay outside the gene matches. Germline CDR1 and CDR2: SQVTM and ANQGSEA. The CDR3 bases are TGCAGCGAGGGGGGACTAGCGGGAGGGGCCGGGGAGCTGTTTTTT. Residues: CSEGGLAGGAGELFF.

The chain recombines TRBV7-2 with TRBJ2-5, with no clear D. TRBJ2-7 explains the end of the DNA better; the J call may be wrong. In germline, CDR1 is SGHTA, CDR2 FQGNSA. This CDR3 region has 16 residues. Here the CDR3 reads CASSNQPSLVAYEQYF. CDR3 in DNA: TGTGCCAGCAGCAACCAACCCTCCTTAGTCGCCTACGAGCAGTACTTC.

V and J are TRBV10-3 and TRBJ1-1; 9 bases line up with TRBD1. CDR1 is ENHRY and CDR2 is SYGVKD in the germline V gene. The CDR3 has 15 residues. Trimming took 4 bases from V and 4 from J; bases not matched to a gene: 7. In DNA form, the CDR3 reads TGTGCCATCAGTGTATGGGACAGGGAAATCACTGAAGCTTTCTTT. Encoded protein: CAISVWDREITEAFF.

CDR3 sequence: CASITRGTGDYGYTF. In DNA form, the CDR3 reads TGTGCCAGCATCACAAGAGGGACAGGGGACTATGGCTACACCTTC. The gene calls are TRBV5-6 and TRBJ1-2; 10 nucleotides agree with TRBD1. Unmatched junction bases numbered 8, after V lost 6 bases and J lost 3 bases. CDR1 is SGHDT and CDR2 is YYEEEE in the germline V gene. This CDR3 has 15 amino acids.

This clone occurred a few times. This chain joins TRBV4-3 and TRBJ2-3; 7 bases align to TRBD1. Germline V gene lookup returns CDR1 LGHNA and CDR2 YSLEER. The ends lost 4 bases at V and 5 bases at J; junction bases unmatched: 9. The CDR3 covers 15 residues. CDR3: CASSPTGARKDTQYF. The CDR3, as DNA: TGCGCCAGCAGCCCTACAGGGGCTCGCAAAGATACGCAGTATTTT.

The rearrangement links TRBV11-2 to TRBJ1-1, with 8 nucleotides matching TRBD1. V lost 3 bases and J lost 5; bases outside the gene matches: 2. This CDR3 contains 13 residues. Per germline, CDR1 SGHAT and CDR2 FQNNGV. The DNA for the CDR3 is TGTGCCAGCAGCTTGACAGGGGAGACTGAAGCTTTCTTT. Translating gives CASSLTGETEAFF. Supplemented by reference TRBV11-2 and TRBJ1-1, the full variable domain reads EAGVAQSPRYKIIEKRQSVAFWCNPISGHATLYWYQQILGQGPKLLIQFQNNGVVDDSQLPKDRFSAERLKGVDSTLKIQPAKLEDSAVYLCASSLTGETEAFFGQGTRLTVV.

The rearrangement links TRBV2 to TRBJ2-5; possible D gene TRBD2, 5 bases. The CDR3 runs 12 residues. Germline CDR1 reads SNHLY; CDR2 reads FYNNEI. V lost 8 bases and J lost 2, with 9 bases in between. CDR3 region: CASLRVQETQYF. In nucleotides, the CDR3 is TGTGCCAGCCTGAGGGTACAAGAGACCCAGTACTTC.

The rearrangement uses TRBV6-1 and TRBJ1-1; D may be TRBD1 (5 bases). Trimming pared 3 bases from V and 0 bases from J, leaving 17 bases between. CDR1 is MNHNS and CDR2 is SASEGT in the germline V gene. The CDR3 consists of 17 residues. The CDR3 sequence: CASSERGANGLNTEAFF. CDR3 sequence (DNA): TGTGCCAGCAGTGAGCGCGGGGCCAATGGACTGAACACTGAAGCTTTCTTT.

The table lists this clone with a few counts. The V and J genes are TRBV28 and TRBJ2-7; possible D gene TRBD1, 6 bases. The CDR3 is made up of 14 amino acids. The ends were cut back, 7 bases at V and 7 bases at J, with 20 bases in the middle. The V gene's germline CDR1 is MDHEN and CDR2 SYDVKM. In nucleotides, the CDR3 is TGTGCCAGCACCATGAGGGGACAAGGGGTGGAGCAGTACTTC. Its protein product is CASTMRGQGVEQYF.

The chain joins TRBV18 to TRBJ1-4; 8 positions agree with TRBD1. This CDR3 region has 15 residues. Germline V gives CDR1 KGHSH, CDR2 LQKENI. With V trimmed by 3 bases and J by 8 bases, 8 bases remained unmatched. CDR3 sequence: CASSPRTGQGEKLFF. The CDR3 coding sequence is TGTGCCAGCTCACCGAGGACAGGACAGGGAGAAAAACTGTTTTTT.

The rearrangement joins TRBV10-3 to TRBJ1-6; D call uncertain. Germline V gene lookup returns CDR1 ENHRY and CDR2 SYGVKD. Trimming took 7 bases from V and 6 from J, leaving 10 bases between them. The CDR3 spans 13 residues. Here the CDR3 reads CAITREVNSPLHF. The CDR3 DNA reads TGTGCCATCACAAGGGAGGTTAATTCACCCCTCCACTTT.

The chain uses TRBV7-9 and TRBJ2-1; 15 bases are a match to TRBD2. Germline lookup yields CDR1 SEHNR and CDR2 FQNEAQ (reference sequence). The CDR3 extends over 17 amino acids. With 1 base clipped from V and 7 bases from J, the junction kept 5 bases outside the gene matches. CDR3 nucleotide sequence: TGTGCCAGCAGCTTAGAGGGACTAGCGGGAGGTACGAATGAGCAGTTCTTC. Amino acids: CASSLEGLAGGTNEQFF.

The chain employs TRBV5-6 and TRBJ1-3; D is undetermined. V dropped 0 bases and J dropped 1 base, with 5 bases sitting between them. Germline assignment: CDR1 SGHDT and CDR2 YYEEEE. The CDR3 contains 14 residues. The CDR3 coding sequence is TGTGCCAGCAGCTTGGGGAGGTCTGGAAACACCATATATTTT. Protein product: CASSLGRSGNTIYF.

The V and J genes are TRBV9 and TRBJ2-1; 9 nucleotides line up with TRBD2. This CDR3 spans 18 amino acids. From germline, CDR1 is SGDLS and CDR2 YYNGEE. Losses at the gene ends were 4 bases for V and 5 bases for J; bases not matched to a gene: 16. The CDR3 loop is CASSPRGVSGRGDNEQFF. The DNA of the CDR3 is TGTGCCAGCAGCCCCCGCGGCGTTAGCGGGAGAGGGGACAATGAGCAGTTCTTC.

This chain connects TRBV2 to TRBJ2-1; a weak D match, TRBD1 (6 bases). Germline values: CDR1 SNHLY, CDR2 FYNNEI. Trimming shortened V by 0 bases and J by 8 bases, and 11 bases separated the two germline ends. The CDR3 runs 14 residues. CDR3 amino acids: CASSEAIGGYEQFF. The DNA of the CDR3 is TGTGCCAGCAGTGAAGCGATTGGGGGCTATGAGCAGTTCTTC.

J is TRBJ2-5 and V is TRBV7-8, with 12 bases identical to TRBD2. Trimming removed 6 bases from V and 4 bases from J; junction bases left unmatched: 9. Germline V CDR1 and CDR2: SGHVS, FQNEAQ. The CDR3 loop spans 16 amino acids. CDR3 loop: CASRNYLAGGGETQYF. CDR3 in DNA: TGTGCCAGCAGGAATTATCTAGCGGGAGGGGGAGAGACCCAGTACTTC. The full variable domain, its missing parts supplied by reference TRBV7-8 and TRBJ2-5, is GAGVSQSPRYKVAKRGQDVALRCDPISGHVSLFWYQQALGQGPEFLTYFQNEAQLDKSGLPSDRFFAERPEGSVSTLKIQRTQQEDSAVYLCASRNYLAGGGETQYFGPGTRLLVL.

The CDR3 DNA is TGTGCCACCAGCAGAGGAGGGTCCGGGACAGGGGTCGGCTACACCTTC. Protein: CATSRGGSGTGVGYTF. The chain employs TRBV15 and TRBJ1-2, with 10 bases aligning to TRBD1. The CDR3 has 16 amino acids. Unmatched junction bases numbered 10, after V lost 1 base and J lost 8 bases. CDR1 LNHNV and CDR2 YYDKDF come from the germline V gene (reference sequence).

CDR3 protein: CASRRTSGSFSGELFF. The CDR3 DNA reads as TGTGCCAGCAGAAGGACTAGCGGGAGTTTCTCCGGGGAGCTGTTTTTT. This chain uses TRBV28 with TRBJ2-2, with TRBD2 matching over 13 bases. Trimming took 6 bases from V and 6 from J; bases not matched to a gene: 7. The CDR3 has 16 residues. Germline V CDR1 and CDR2: MDHEN, SYDVKM.

This clone appeared a single time. J is TRBJ2-5 and V is TRBV29-1; 8 nucleotides agree with TRBD2. This CDR3 is built from 14 residues. V lost 3 bases to trimming and J lost 5 bases; unmatched junction nucleotides: 8. Germline lookup yields CDR1 SQVTM and CDR2 ANQGSEA. The CDR3 here is CSVDRAGDGETQYF. In DNA form, the CDR3 reads TGCAGCGTTGATCGAGCGGGAGATGGGGAGACCCAGTACTTC. Looking up the rest from reference TRBV29-1 and TRBJ2-5 gives the full variable domain: SAVISQKPSRDICQRGTSLTIQCQVDSQVTMMFWYRQQPGQSLTLIATANQGSEATYESGFVIDKFPISRPNLTFSTLTVSNMSPEDSSIYLCSVDRAGDGETQYFGPGTRLLVL.

This clone was found once. V and J are TRBV29-1 and TRBJ2-1; tentative D call: TRBD1 (5 bases). CDR1 is SQVTM and CDR2 is ANQGSEA in the germline V gene. V was pared by 4 bases and J by 8 bases, with 6 bases between. This CDR3 spans 10 amino acids. CDR3 region: CSVGGDEQFF. CDR3 coding DNA: TGCAGCGTTGGGGGCGATGAGCAGTTCTTC.